These T cell receptor beta chains were read from a single sample in a study of blood T cell repertoires in COVID-19. Clones were read by immunoSEQ multiplex PCR, and TCRdb kept only the in-frame ones, dropping some. This sample has some 180,000 clones, with 75% to 90% found just once. Sequenced material: PBMCs or T cells enriched from blood (not recorded which). These receptor sequences come from a man aged 35 to 55 who had recovered from COVID-19. CDR3s include the opening cysteine and the closing phenylalanine or tryptophan. Fields, in order: D gene, J gene, V gene, clone size, CDR3 DNA, CDR3 protein. The D gene is left open where the match is weak. Clone size appears in some rows only: once, few, many, or a class for an expanded clone.

D: -
J: TRBJ2-7
V: TRBV6-1
size: -
DNA: TGTGCCAGCAGTGAAGCCTCGGTGCAGGGGGGATACGAGCAGTACTTC
CDR3: CASSEASVQGGYEQYF

D: -
J: TRBJ1-5
V: TRBV7-9
size: -
DNA: TGTGCCAGCAGCTTAGGGCAACAGCCCCAGCATTTT
CDR3: CASSLGQQPQHF

D: -
J: TRBJ2-3
V: TRBV12-3/TRBV12-4
size: -
DNA: TGTGCCAGCAGGGTACTATCTGATCATACGCAGTATTTT
CDR3: CASRVLSDHTQYF

D: -
J: TRBJ1-2
V: TRBV6-5
size: -
DNA: TGTGCCAGCAGTTTAGCAGGGGATCCTGAGTATGGCTACACCTTC
CDR3: CASSLAGDPEYGYTF

D: -
J: TRBJ2-7
V: TRBV30
size: -
DNA: TGTGCCTGGAGTGTACAACAGTTTGTCATCGCCGGCCACGAGCAGTACTTC
CDR3: CAWSVQQFVIAGHEQYF

D: TRBD1
J: TRBJ1-2
V: TRBV5-1
size: -
DNA: TGCGCCACCTCCGGGACAGGGAACTATGGCTACACCTTC
CDR3: CATSGTGNYGYTF

D: TRBD1
J: TRBJ2-2
V: TRBV19
size: -
DNA: TGTGCCAGTAGGACAGGGGGGACCGGGGAGCTGTTTTTT
CDR3: CASRTGGTGELFF

D: -
J: TRBJ1-5
V: TRBV3-1/TRBV3-2
size: -
DNA: TGTGCCAGCAGCCCCCGACAGACTGATCAGCCCCAGCATTTT
CDR3: CASSPRQTDQPQHF

D: TRBD1
J: TRBJ1-1
V: TRBV5-6
size: -
DNA: TGTGCCAGCAGCTGGGACAGGCCCCTGAACACTGAAGCTTTCTTT
CDR3: CASSWDRPLNTEAFF

D: -
J: TRBJ1-5
V: TRBV28
size: -
DNA: TGTGCCAGCAAGGCGGGGAGTCAGCCCCAGCATTTT
CDR3: CASKAGSQPQHF

D: TRBD2
J: TRBJ2-7
V: TRBV9
size: many
DNA: TGTGCCAGCAGTGCCCTGGGTAGCGGGAAATCCGAGCAGTACTTC
CDR3: CASSALGSGKSEQYF

D: -
J: TRBJ2-4
V: TRBV3-1/TRBV3-2
size: -
DNA: TGTGCCAGCAGCCAAGTAGTCTCAGCCACAGGAGTTCAGTACTTC
CDR3: CASSQVVSATGVQYF

D: -
J: TRBJ2-5
V: TRBV11-2
size: once
DNA: TGTGCCAGCACCGTGGGCTTAAAAGAGACCCAGTACTTC
CDR3: CASTVGLKETQYF

D: -
J: TRBJ2-7
V: TRBV3-1/TRBV3-2
size: -
DNA: TGTGCCAGCAGCCGGGCTAGCGCTACCTACGAGCAGTACTTC
CDR3: CASSRASATYEQYF

D: -
J: TRBJ2-5
V: TRBV28
size: -
DNA: TGTGCCAGCAGCAGGGGCGGATCCGAGGAGACCCAGTACTTC
CDR3: CASSRGGSEETQYF

D: TRBD1
J: TRBJ2-2
V: TRBV28
size: -
DNA: TGTGCCAGTACAGGGGAAGCCGGGGAGCTGTTTTTT
CDR3: CASTGEAGELFF

D: -
J: TRBJ1-1
V: TRBV12-3/TRBV12-4
size: once
DNA: TGTGCCAGCAGGGTTCTCGGGGAAGCTTTCTTT
CDR3: CASRVLGEAFF

D: -
J: TRBJ2-5
V: TRBV9
size: once
DNA: TGTGCCAGCACCCTATACCCCTCCGGAGAGACCCAGTACTTC
CDR3: CASTLYPSGETQYF

D: -
J: TRBJ1-6
V: TRBV19
size: -
DNA: TGTGCCAGTAGTATACCGAGCTCCTATAATTCACCCCTCCACTTT
CDR3: CASSIPSSYNSPLHF

D: -
J: TRBJ2-5
V: TRBV2
size: -
DNA: TGTGCCACACAAACCGGGTTCTCCCAAGAGACCCAGTACTTC
CDR3: CATQTGFSQETQYF

D: -
J: TRBJ1-2
V: TRBV25-1
size: -
DNA: TGTGCCAGCAGTGGAGGGTCCTATGGCTACACCTTC
CDR3: CASSGGSYGYTF

D: -
J: TRBJ1-1
V: TRBV10-2
size: -
DNA: TGCGCCAGCAGTGATATAGTAAGGAACACTGAAGCTTTCTTT
CDR3: CASSDIVRNTEAFF

D: -
J: TRBJ1-1
V: TRBV11-2
size: -
DNA: TGTGCCAGCAGCTTGAGTCACGCCACTGAAGCTTTCTTT
CDR3: CASSLSHATEAFF

D: TRBD1
J: TRBJ2-7
V: TRBV9
size: -
DNA: TGTGCCAGCAGCGTAGTAGGGGGCCCCCACGAGCAGTACTTC
CDR3: CASSVVGGPHEQYF

D: -
J: TRBJ1-2
V: TRBV6-5
size: -
DNA: TGTGCCAGCCTGTCGAGCTATGGCTACACCTTC
CDR3: CASLSSYGYTF

D: TRBD1
J: TRBJ2-5
V: TRBV6-5
size: -
DNA: TGTGCCAGCAGTCGGGACAGGGGAGGTTCAGAGACCCAGTACTTC
CDR3: CASSRDRGGSETQYF

D: -
J: TRBJ1-2
V: TRBV2
size: once
DNA: TGTGCCAGCAGGAGGGGGGGGAGGCCTACGGAAGGCTACACCTTC
CDR3: CASRRGGRPTEGYTF

D: -
J: TRBJ1-1
V: TRBV12-3/TRBV12-4
size: -
DNA: TGTGCCAGCAGTTTAGCTTCAACTGAAGCTTTCTTT
CDR3: CASSLASTEAFF

D: TRBD2
J: TRBJ2-4
V: TRBV28
size: -
DNA: TGTGCCAGCAGTTTAGTAGCGGGAGCGCAGTACTTC
CDR3: CASSLVAGAQYF

D: -
J: TRBJ1-2
V: TRBV19
size: -
DNA: TGTGCCAGTAGTATATTACAGGGCGCTGGCTACACCTTC
CDR3: CASSILQGAGYTF

D: TRBD1
J: TRBJ2-2
V: TRBV5-6
size: -
DNA: TGTGCCAGCAGTACAGGGGGACTCGACACCGGGGAGCTGTTTTTT
CDR3: CASSTGGLDTGELFF

D: TRBD1
J: TRBJ1-1
V: TRBV5-4
size: -
DNA: TGTGCCAGCAGCTCGGGTGGGACAGGGGCCCCCCGAGCTTTCTTT
CDR3: CASSSGGTGAPRAFF

D: TRBD1
J: TRBJ2-2
V: TRBV10-1
size: -
DNA: TGCGCCAGCAGTGAGTCGAGGGTGGACAGGGGGCCCGGGGAGCTGTTTTTT
CDR3: CASSESRVDRGPGELFF

D: -
J: TRBJ2-3
V: TRBV2
size: -
DNA: TGTGCCAGCCGAAAAACGTCGGAGAGCACAGATACGCAGTATTTT
CDR3: CASRKTSESTDTQYF

D: -
J: TRBJ1-1
V: TRBV5-1
size: many
DNA: TGCGCCAGCAGCTTCAGCCAGGGTTCCACTGAAGCTTTCTTT
CDR3: CASSFSQGSTEAFF

D: -
J: TRBJ1-1
V: TRBV3-1/TRBV3-2
size: -
DNA: TGTGCCAGCAGCCAAGCCGGGATGAACACTGAAGCTTTCTTT
CDR3: CASSQAGMNTEAFF

D: TRBD2
J: TRBJ2-2
V: TRBV3-1/TRBV3-2
size: -
DNA: TGTGCCAGCCGACTAGCGGGGGGGCCCACCACCGGGGAGCTGTTTTTT
CDR3: CASRLAGGPTTGELFF

D: -
J: TRBJ1-1
V: TRBV29-1
size: few
DNA: TGCAGCGTTGGTACACAGATCGAAGCTTTCTTT
CDR3: CSVGTQIEAFF

D: TRBD1
J: TRBJ1-5
V: TRBV5-8
size: -
DNA: TGTGCCAGCAGCGAGAGGGGGCTTAGCAATCAGCCCCAGCATTTT
CDR3: CASSERGLSNQPQHF

D: -
J: TRBJ1-2
V: TRBV12-3/TRBV12-4
size: -
DNA: TGTGCCAGCAGTTTTCAGGGAGGGTATGGCTACACCTTC
CDR3: CASSFQGGYGYTF

D: -
J: TRBJ2-3
V: TRBV11-1
size: -
DNA: TGTGCCAGCAGCTTCGGAGGGACTAGCACAGATACGCAGTATTTT
CDR3: CASSFGGTSTDTQYF

D: TRBD1
J: TRBJ1-2
V: TRBV5-1
size: -
DNA: TGCGCCAGCAGCTTGGCCCCGGACAGGGCCTCGGGGGGCTACACCTTC
CDR3: CASSLAPDRASGGYTF

D: -
J: TRBJ1-2
V: TRBV21-1
size: -
DNA: TGTGCCAGCAGCCGGAGGGGCTACGACTATGGCTACACCTTC
CDR3: CASSRRGYDYGYTF

D: -
J: TRBJ1-1
V: TRBV7-9
size: once
DNA: TGTGCCAGCAGCTTAGTCCCGGGGGGCGAGGACACTGAAGCTTTCTTT
CDR3: CASSLVPGGEDTEAFF

D: TRBD2
J: TRBJ2-3
V: TRBV29-1
size: -
DNA: TGCAGCGTTGTTGGGCTAGCGGGAGGTAAAGATACGCAGTATTTT
CDR3: CSVVGLAGGKDTQYF

D: -
J: TRBJ1-2
V: TRBV5-8
size: -
DNA: TGTGCCAGCAGCTTAGCCTTAGGGGACTATGGCTACACCTTC
CDR3: CASSLALGDYGYTF

D: -
J: TRBJ1-4
V: TRBV6-5
size: -
DNA: TGTGCCACCCTCCACAGAGCAACTAATGAAAAACTGTTTTTT
CDR3: CATLHRATNEKLFF

D: -
J: TRBJ2-5
V: TRBV29-1
size: -
DNA: TGCAGCGTTCTGCCTACAGAGACCCAGTACTTC
CDR3: CSVLPTETQYF

D: -
J: TRBJ1-5
V: TRBV25-1
size: -
DNA: TGTGCCAGCAGTGGCAGTAAGGGGCAGCCCCAGCATTTT
CDR3: CASSGSKGQPQHF

D: TRBD1
J: TRBJ2-7
V: TRBV28
size: -
DNA: TGTGCCAGCAGTCCCTCCGGGACAGCGGTCTACGAGCAGTACTTC
CDR3: CASSPSGTAVYEQYF

D: -
J: TRBJ2-7
V: TRBV4-1
size: -
DNA: TGCGCCAGCAGCCAAGGCGGTGGCAGAACCTACGAGCAGTACTTC
CDR3: CASSQGGGRTYEQYF

D: -
J: TRBJ1-1
V: TRBV29-1
size: -
DNA: TGCAGCGTTGACTACAGGATGAACACTGAAGCTTTCTTT
CDR3: CSVDYRMNTEAFF

D: -
J: TRBJ1-1
V: TRBV5-1
size: -
DNA: TGCGCCAGCAGCTTCGACGGGAAGAACACTGAAGCTTTCTTT
CDR3: CASSFDGKNTEAFF

D: -
J: TRBJ1-1
V: TRBV7-8
size: -
DNA: TGTGCCAGCAGCTTGCGGCCAGTAAGTAGCACTGAAGCTTTCTTT
CDR3: CASSLRPVSSTEAFF

D: TRBD1
J: TRBJ1-6
V: TRBV6-1
size: -
DNA: TGTGCCAGCAGTGAGTACGGACCAGGGGGTAATTCACCCCTCCACTTT
CDR3: CASSEYGPGGNSPLHF

D: TRBD2
J: TRBJ2-3
V: TRBV3-1/TRBV3-2
size: -
DNA: TGTGCCAGCAGCCGTCGTAGCGGGAGAGCCACAGATACGCAGTATTTT
CDR3: CASSRRSGRATDTQYF

D: -
J: TRBJ2-1
V: TRBV20-1
size: -
DNA: TGCAGTGCTAGTGGCGGGACTTCCTACAATGAGCAGTTCTTC
CDR3: CSASGGTSYNEQFF

D: TRBD1
J: TRBJ1-1
V: TRBV6-5
size: once
DNA: TGTGCCAGCAGTCCTGGACAGGGTTGGACTGAAGCTTTCTTT
CDR3: CASSPGQGWTEAFF

D: TRBD1
J: TRBJ1-3
V: TRBV29-1
size: -
DNA: TGCAGCGTCGGGACAGGGGAATTTGGGAGCGCTGGAAACACCATATATTTT
CDR3: CSVGTGEFGSAGNTIYF

D: -
J: TRBJ1-6
V: TRBV18
size: -
DNA: TGTGCCAGCTCACCTTCTTCAGCTGCAGGGCTAAATTCACCCCTCCACTTT
CDR3: CASSPSSAAGLNSPLHF